This TCR beta chain was profiled in a study of T cell repertoires in cytomegalovirus infection (dated by TCRdb to between 2018 and 2020). Concerning the study at large: The peptide stimulations were aimed at well-studied HLA-B-restricted epitopes as well as recently identified HLA-C-restricted CMV epitopes, whose presentation resists viral immunomodulation. The HLA type of each donor mattered for the analysis, because public TCR beta signatures pointed to carriage of CMV infection along with the matching HLA type.

V is reduced by 8 bases and J by 5 bases, leaving a spacing of 18 bases between them. The CDR3 spans 14 residues, from the cysteine through the phenylalanine. Just the 42-base CDR3 DNA is kept, in frame starting at base 1. Sequences MNHNY (CDR1) and SVGAGI (CDR2) are obtained from the germline V gene (reference sequence). As concerns this clonotype: Its antigen is currently not known. Base quality data are lacking; no much larger clone is found one base away.

The sequencing machine was an Illumina HiSeq 1500. The public sequencing data were trimmed at Q25 with fastp and processed into clonotypes with MiXCR by TCRdb, which kept only in-frame beta chains. Rows matching on CDR3 protein sequence are summarized as one entry with the most common DNA and genes. In this sample the table shows hundreds of thousands of distinct CDR3 sequences, about 33% of which occur a single time. 15% to 20% of the sample belongs to the ten largest clones. The treatment or condition label for this specimen denotes: in vitro stimulation with specific CMV peptide epitopes to enrich CMV-specific T cells. Study-wide conclusions, independent of this receptor: In the ex vivo response, HLA-C-restricted CMV-specific TCR beta clonotypes were dominant, and in two of eight donors the single most frequent clonotype came from this HLA-C-restricted group. In both this cohort and an independent roughly 350-donor cohort, the cumulative frequency of public TCR beta family members distinguished carriers of CMV infection plus the relevant HLA type.

The sequencing used cultured PBMCs, collected from culture after CMV antigen stimulation. The origin of this receptor is a human donor in good health (CMV status not recorded). Some clones in this sample may be carry-over from other donors' samples. This sequence uses TRBV6-6 and TRBJ1-1; tentative D gene TRBD1, with 6 bases matching. DNA sequence: TGTGCCAGCTGGGCCGGGGGCACTAGAACTGAAGCTTTCTTT. Its translation reads: CASWAGGTRTEAFF.